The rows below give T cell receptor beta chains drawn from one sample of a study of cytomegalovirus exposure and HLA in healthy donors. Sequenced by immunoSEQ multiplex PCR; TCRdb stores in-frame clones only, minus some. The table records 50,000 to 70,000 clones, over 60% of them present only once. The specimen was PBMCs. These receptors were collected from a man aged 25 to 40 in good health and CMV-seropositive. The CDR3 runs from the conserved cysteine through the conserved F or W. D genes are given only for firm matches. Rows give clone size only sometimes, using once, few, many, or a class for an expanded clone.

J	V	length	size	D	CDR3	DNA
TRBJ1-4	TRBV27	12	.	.	CASSPWEGKLFF	TGTGCCAGCAGTCCCTGGGAGGGTAAACTGTTTTTT
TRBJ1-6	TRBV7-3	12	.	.	CASSLQNSPLHF	TGTGCCAGCAGCCTACAGAATTCACCCCTCCACTTT
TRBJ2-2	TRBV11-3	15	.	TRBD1	CASSLAQGTSGELFF	TGTGCCAGCAGCTTAGCACAGGGGACCTCCGGGGAGCTGTTTTTT
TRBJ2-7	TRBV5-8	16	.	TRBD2	CASSLAGTSGFYEQYF	TGTGCCAGCAGCTTGGCTGGGACTAGCGGGTTCTACGAGCAGTACTTC
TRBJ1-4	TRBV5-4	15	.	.	CASSPQGTANEKLFF	TGTGCCAGCAGCCCGCAGGGAACAGCTAATGAAAAACTGTTTTTT
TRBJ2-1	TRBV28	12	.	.	CASSYIYNEQFF	TGTGCCAGCAGTTATATCTACAATGAGCAGTTCTTC
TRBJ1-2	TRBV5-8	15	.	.	CASSWSQSGVVGYTF	TGTGCCAGCAGCTGGAGCCAGTCAGGGGTAGTTGGCTACACCTTC
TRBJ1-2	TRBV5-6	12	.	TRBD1	CASQGQAYGYTF	TGTGCCAGCCAAGGACAGGCCTATGGCTACACCTTC
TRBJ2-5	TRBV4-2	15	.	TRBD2	CASSQERGGEETQYF	TGTGCCAGCAGCCAAGAGCGGGGAGGGGAGGAGACCCAGTACTTC
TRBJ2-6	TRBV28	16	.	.	CASRLTQGSGANVLTF	TGTGCCAGCAGACTAACACAGGGATCTGGGGCCAACGTCCTGACTTTC
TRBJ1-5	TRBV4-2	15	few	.	CASSQPGQGGRPQHF	TGTGCCAGCAGCCAACCGGGACAAGGCGGGCGGCCCCAGCATTTT
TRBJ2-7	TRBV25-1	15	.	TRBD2	CASSEGAGGSYEQYF	TGTGCCAGCAGTGAAGGGGCGGGGGGCTCCTACGAGCAGTACTTC
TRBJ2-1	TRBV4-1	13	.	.	CASSQGGRLGQFF	TGCGCCAGCAGCCAAGGCGGGCGTTTGGGGCAGTTCTTC
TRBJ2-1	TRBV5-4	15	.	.	CASSSPGHGGNEQFF	TGTGCCAGCAGTTCTCCGGGACACGGGGGGAATGAGCAGTTCTTC
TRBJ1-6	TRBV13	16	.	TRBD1	CASSGGTGGSNSPLHF	TGTGCCAGCAGCGGGGGGACAGGCGGTTCGAATTCACCCCTCCACTTT
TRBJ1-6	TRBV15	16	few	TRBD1	CATSRVQGAGYSPLHF	TGTGCCACCAGCAGAGTCCAGGGGGCAGGGTATTCACCCCTCCACTTT
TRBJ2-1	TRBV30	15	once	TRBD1	CAWVSTGTGHNEQFF	TGTGCCTGGGTCAGCACCGGGACAGGGCACAATGAGCAGTTCTTC
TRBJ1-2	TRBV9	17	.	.	CASTVGTYSANDYGYTF	TGTGCCAGCACCGTGGGGACTTATTCGGCGAACGACTATGGCTACACCTTC
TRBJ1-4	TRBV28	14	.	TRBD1	CASSSPRGSEKLFF	TGTGCCAGCAGCTCCCCCAGGGGGTCAGAAAAACTGTTTTTT
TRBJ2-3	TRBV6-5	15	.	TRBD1	CASSIGQGETDTQYF	TGTGCCAGCAGTATCGGACAGGGCGAAACAGATACGCAGTATTTT